The next 24 T cell receptor beta chains were all read from a single sample in a study of T cells in Graves' hyperthyroidism and ophthalmopathy. Researchers took RNA transcripts and amplified the TCR beta CDR3 regions from them. An initial round of RT-PCR targeting the TCR CDR3 relied on the HTBI primer set. TCRdb redid the calling of the multiplex PCR reads with MiXCR, one entry per CDR3 protein. The sample includes about 360,000 distinct CDR3 sequences, approximately 13% seen only once; the top ten take over 8.5%. Sequencing was done on a sample of blood. These TCRs come from a woman aged 18-29 years with Graves' hyperthyroidism.

This clonotype has a count of ten or more. The rearrangement links TRBV10-3 to TRBJ2-7; D remains unclear. Per the germline V gene, CDR1 is ENHRY and CDR2 is SYGVKD. The CDR3 has 14 amino acids. Trimming left V 0 bases short and J 2 bases short, with 8 bases between. The CDR3 loop reads CAISESTLTYEQYF. CDR3 coding DNA: TGTGCCATCAGTGAGTCCACCCTAACCTACGAGCAGTACTTC.

This clonotype was recorded many times. J is TRBJ2-1 and V is TRBV5-6; D not certain. The germline gives CDR1 SGHDT, CDR2 YYEEEE. The V gene lost 4 bases and the J gene lost 4 bases, with 21 bases spanning the gap. The CDR3 is made up of 17 amino acids. The CDR3 coding sequence is TGTGCCAGCAGCGCATCAGTACACTCGGCAGGATACAATGAGCAGTTCTTC. Translating it yields CASSASVHSAGYNEQFF.

J is TRBJ1-1 and V is TRBV4-1, with TRBD1 matching over 8 bases. Looked up from germline, CDR1 is MGHRA and CDR2 is YSYEKL. The CDR3 runs to 13 residues. With 4 bases clipped from V and 10 bases from J, the junction kept 8 bases outside the gene matches. In DNA form, the CDR3 reads TGCGCCAGCAGCCTTCAGGGGGCCCAGGGAGCTTTCTTT. This sequence encodes CASSLQGAQGAFF.

V gene TRBV12-3 or TRBV12-4 combines with J gene TRBJ1-2, with unresolved D. This CDR3 is 14 amino acids long. Trimming shortened V by 0 bases and J by 7 bases, and 12 bases separated the two germline ends. The DNA for the CDR3 is TGTGCCAGCAGTTTAGCGGAAGTGAGGGCTGGCTACACCTTC. Protein sequence: CASSLAEVRAGYTF.

There are many counts of this clonotype. V gene TRBV6-1 combines with J gene TRBJ1-2, with D hard to call. Germline V gives CDR1 MNHNS, CDR2 SASEGT. This CDR3 is built from 15 residues. The germline V and J ends were trimmed by 6 bases and 4 bases, with 18 bases remaining between them. The CDR3 region is CASSLDGFPIYGYTF. For the CDR3, the DNA is TGTGCCAGCAGCCTGGACGGCTTCCCTATCTATGGCTACACCTTC.

The CDR3 sequence is CASSPGEGWSDTQYF. The CDR3 region has the DNA TGTGCCAGCAGCCCAGGGGAGGGGTGGTCAGATACGCAGTATTTT. The rearrangement links TRBV7-3 to TRBJ2-3; D is possibly TRBD2 (7 bases). Germline values: CDR1 SGHTA, CDR2 FQGTGA. Trimming left V 5 bases short and J 4 bases short, with 16 bases between. The CDR3 sequence is 15 residues long.

This clonotype was seen ten or more times. The genes are TRBV12-3 or TRBV12-4 and TRBJ2-2; 11 nucleotides agree with TRBD2. V lost 3 bases and J lost 4; bases outside the gene matches: 10. The CDR3 covers 18 residues. DNA for the CDR3: TGTGCCAGCAGTTTCGAACTAGCGGGGGTCGCGGGCACCGGGGAGCTGTTTTTT. Protein sequence: CASSFELAGVAGTGELFF.

This clonotype was seen a handful of times. V usage is TRBV10-3 and J usage is TRBJ2-3, with TRBD1 matching 7 bases. Germline CDR1 reads ENHRY; CDR2 reads SYGVKD. CDR3 length equals 14 residues. V lost 3 bases, J lost 6 bases, and 6 bases stayed unmatched. The CDR3 here is CAISDWTGTDTQYF. The CDR3 DNA follows: TGTGCCATCAGTGATTGGACAGGTACCGATACGCAGTATTTT.

This clonotype was observed many times. The rearrangement joins TRBV24-1 to TRBJ2-5; TRBD1 is a possible D gene (5 bases). Trimming stripped 9 bases from V and 0 bases from J, with 13 bases between. The CDR3 runs 14 residues. Per germline, CDR1 KGHDR and CDR2 SFDVKD. DNA of the CDR3: TGTGCCACCTCGGACAATCAGTACCAAGAGACCCAGTACTTC. As protein: CATSDNQYQETQYF.

This clonotype was detected many times. The chain is built from TRBV29-1 and TRBJ1-1, with a possible D match to TRBD1 (5 bases). V lost 6 bases to trimming and J lost 0 bases, with 17 bases between them. The V gene's germline CDR1 is SQVTM and CDR2 ANQGSEA. The CDR3 runs 15 residues. The CDR3 DNA follows: TGCAGCGTCCCCAGGGACTCAACTCTGAACACTGAAGCTTTCTTT. It is translated as CSVPRDSTLNTEAFF.

J is TRBJ2-1 and V is TRBV6-4; D not certain. The CDR3 sequence is 13 residues long. The V gene lost 5 bases and the J gene lost 5 bases, with 10 bases spanning the gap. Germline CDR1 MRHNA, CDR2 SNTAGT. CDR3 sequence: CASSYQADNEQFF. CDR3 DNA: TGTGCCAGCAGTTATCAGGCGGACAATGAGCAGTTCTTC.

The chain has TRBV4-1 and TRBJ2-7, with D possibly being TRBD1 (6 bases). V was trimmed by 4 bases and J by 0 bases, leaving 25 bases between them. This CDR3 region has 19 residues. CDR1 is MGHRA, CDR2 YSYEKL, per germline. DNA for the CDR3: TGCGCCAGCAGCCGCGTCATATCAAAGACAGGCATCCTCTCCTACGAGCAGTACTTC. Translated: CASSRVISKTGILSYEQYF.

This clonotype was seen more than once but under ten times. The J gene is TRBJ2-3, the V gene TRBV24-1; no clear D. The CDR3 extends over 12 amino acids. From germline, CDR1 is KGHDR and CDR2 SFDVKD. Trimming stripped 5 bases from V and 6 bases from J, with 8 bases between. DNA for the CDR3: TGTGCCACCAGTGGGAAGGAGGATACGCAGTATTTT. Translated, it gives CATSGKEDTQYF.

This clonotype turned up a few times. Compared with germline, one end of the junction differs, possibly owing to a read error. The chain recombines TRBV4-3 with TRBJ2-3; 8 nucleotides align to TRBD1. Germline CDR1 reads LGHNA; CDR2 reads YSLEER. The CDR3 has 15 amino acids. CDR3 bases: TGCGCCAGCAGCCAAGGGACAGGGAGCACAGGTACGCAGTATTTT. This sequence encodes CASSQGTGSTGTQYF.

This clonotype was seen repeatedly, ten times or more. The chain recombines TRBV6-2 or TRBV6-3 with TRBJ2-1; D perhaps matches TRBD1 (6 bases). This CDR3 spans 12 amino acids. Germline V gene data show CDR1 as MNHEY and CDR2 as SVGEGT. Trimming took off 2 bases at V and 7 bases at J, with 6 bases between the two ends. The CDR3 DNA follows: TGTGCCAGCAGTTACCAGGGGAATGAGCAGTTCTTC. Translated, it gives CASSYQGNEQFF.

A single count supports this clonotype. V gene TRBV2 combines with J gene TRBJ1-3, with D perhaps TRBD1 (5 bases). V lost 2 bases to trimming and J lost 4 bases, with 9 bases between them. Germline CDR1 SNHLY, CDR2 FYNNEI. This CDR3 is 14 amino acids long. The CDR3 bases are TGTGCCAGCAGTGAACAGGGAACCGGAAACACCATATATTTT. Protein: CASSEQGTGNTIYF.

This clonotype was counted ten times or more. V usage is TRBV11-3 and J usage is TRBJ2-3; weak D call: TRBD2 (6 bases). V was clipped by 5 bases and J by 4 bases, with 13 bases between them. Per the germline V gene, CDR1 is SGHNT and CDR2 is YENEEA. The CDR3 totals 14 residues. Here the CDR3 DNA reads TGTGCCAGCAGCAACAGGAGGGAGGCAGATACGCAGTATTTT. Residues: CASSNRREADTQYF.

About this clonotype itself: This could be a read error, since a much larger clone is one nucleotide away. The chain has TRBV28 and TRBJ2-1; TRBD2 agrees at 10 bases. The germline gives CDR1 MDHEN, CDR2 SYDVKM. The CDR3 runs to 15 residues. The V segment lost 7 bases and the J segment 10 bases; nucleotides outside the gene matches: 13. CDR3: CASNERTSGTSEQFF. CDR3 nucleotides: TGTGCCAGCAATGAGAGAACTAGCGGGACCTCGGAGCAGTTCTTC.

This clonotype was observed at least ten times. V gene TRBV11-2 combines with J gene TRBJ2-5; D is unresolved. Germline V gene lookup returns CDR1 SGHAT and CDR2 FQNNGV. This CDR3 contains 11 residues. Trimming took 2 bases from V and 8 from J, leaving 6 bases between them. CDR3 DNA sequence: TGTGCCAGCAGCTTAACCCGCACCCAGTACTTC. It translates to CASSLTRTQYF.

In the case of this clonotype: At one of its ends the junction is not consistent with the germline gene, which may arise from a read error. V is TRBV28 and J is TRBJ2-7, with D perhaps matching TRBD2 (6 bases). The CDR3 extends over 15 amino acids. From germline, CDR1 is MDHEN and CDR2 SYDVKM. CDR3 sequence (DNA): TGTGCCAGCACTCTCGACGGGAGCATTTCCTCCGAGCAGTACTTC. This codes for CASTLDGSISSEQYF. Complete variable domain (other parts from reference TRBV28 and TRBJ2-7): DVKVTQSSRYLVKRTGEKVFLECVQDMDHENMFWYRQDPGLGLRLIYFSYDVKMKEKGDIPEGYSVSREKKERFSLILESASTNQTSMYLCASTLDGSISSEQYFGPGTRLTVT.

This clonotype was found many times. The gene calls are TRBV28 and TRBJ1-6; no clear D gene. This CDR3 region has 14 residues. The V end was cut by 8 bases, the J end by 0 bases, with 8 bases between. Germline V gives CDR1 MDHEN, CDR2 SYDVKM. The CDR3, as DNA: TGTGCCAGCCACCGAATCTCCTATAATTCACCCCTCCACTTT. Translation gives CASHRISYNSPLHF.

Of note for this clonotype: Just one base apart from a much larger clone, this may be a read error. The CDR3 DNA follows: TGTGCCAGCAGTCAAACAGAGGGTCAGCCCCAGCATTTT. Amino acid sequence: CASSQTEGQPQHF. The chain is built from TRBV28 and TRBJ1-5, with D unclear. The V gene's germline CDR1 is MDHEN and CDR2 SYDVKM. Trimming shortened V by 5 bases and J by 6 bases, and 11 bases separated the two germline ends. The CDR3 runs 13 residues.

The chain is built from TRBV19 and TRBJ1-2; the match to TRBD1 covers 8 bases. After removal of 6 bases from V and 7 bases from J, the junction contained 4 bases not matched to a gene. The length of the CDR3 is 12 residues. Looked up from germline, CDR1 is LNHDA and CDR2 is SQIVND (reference sequence). The CDR3 loop is CASSRTGIGYTF. The CDR3 DNA is TGTGCCAGTAGCCGGACAGGGATTGGCTACACCTTC.

This clonotype occurred many times. The CDR3 reads CASSGEVGWEQFF. CDR3 sequence (DNA): TGTGCCAGCAGCGGCGAAGTTGGGTGGGAGCAGTTCTTC. This rearrangement joins TRBV11-1 to TRBJ2-1; D uncertain. CDR1 and CDR2 (germline): SGHAT, FQDESV (reference sequence). The CDR3 covers 13 residues. V shed 5 bases and J shed 10 bases, with 15 bases lying between them. Complete variable domain (other parts from reference TRBV11-1 and TRBJ2-1): EAEVAQSPRYKITEKSQAVAFWCDPISGHATLYWYRQILGQGPELLVQFQDESVVDDSQLPKDRFSAERLKGVDSTLKIQPAELGDSAMYLCASSGEVGWEQFFGPGTRLTVL.